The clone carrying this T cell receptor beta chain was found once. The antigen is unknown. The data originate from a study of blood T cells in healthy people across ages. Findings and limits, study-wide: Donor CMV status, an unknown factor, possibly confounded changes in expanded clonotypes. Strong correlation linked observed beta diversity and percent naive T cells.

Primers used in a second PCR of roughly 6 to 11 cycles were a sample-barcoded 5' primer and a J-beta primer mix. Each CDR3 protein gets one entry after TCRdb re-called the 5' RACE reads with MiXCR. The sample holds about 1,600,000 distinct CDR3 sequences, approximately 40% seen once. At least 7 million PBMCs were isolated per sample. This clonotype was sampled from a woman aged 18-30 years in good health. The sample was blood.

The CDR3 loop reads CASGPGGNQPQHF. The CDR3 region has the DNA TGTGCCAGCGGTCCGGGGGGAAATCAGCCCCAGCATTTT. The V gene is TRBV28, the J gene TRBJ1-5, with D tentatively TRBD1 (5 bases). V lost 8 bases, J lost 4 bases, and 12 bases lay in between. Germline CDR1 MDHEN, CDR2 SYDVKM. The length of the CDR3 is 13 residues. The full variable domain, in which reference TRBV28 and TRBJ1-5 provide the parts outside the CDR3, is DVKVTQSSRYLVKRTGEKVFLECVQDMDHENMFWYRQDPGLGLRLIYFSYDVKMKEKGDIPEGYSVSREKKERFSLILESASTNQTSMYLCASGPGGNQPQHFGDGTRLSIL.